The 25 T cell receptor beta chains below come from one sample, sequenced in a study of identical twins. MiXCR, applied by TCRdb to the 5' RACE reads, yields one record per CDR3 protein. The table has about 250,000 distinct CDR3 sequences, roughly 7.5% seen once. The same data also contributed to another study, on yellow fever vaccine responses in identical twins.

Sequenced material: CD8+ T cells sorted from blood. These receptors originate from a woman aged 18-29 years in good health.

This clonotype occurred a few times. The chain combines TRBV5-1 with TRBJ1-1, with D hard to call. Germline lookup yields CDR1 SGHRS and CDR2 YFSETQ. The CDR3 is made up of 12 amino acids. V dropped 6 bases and J dropped 2 bases, with 8 bases sitting between them. The CDR3 sequence: CASIGSNTEAFF. CDR3 nucleotides: TGCGCCAGCATAGGCAGTAACACTGAAGCTTTCTTT.

Ten or more counts support this clonotype. The chain employs TRBV5-1 and TRBJ1-5; D is undetermined. The CDR3 consists of 15 residues. The V gene lost 0 bases and the J gene lost 3 bases, with 10 bases spanning the gap. Germline assignment: CDR1 SGHRS and CDR2 YFSETQ. CDR3 sequence: CASSLEGSDNQPQHF. The CDR3, as DNA: TGCGCCAGCAGCTTGGAAGGGTCCGACAATCAGCCCCAGCATTTT.

This clonotype was seen a few times. The chain carries TRBV6-1 and TRBJ1-4; no clear D. The CDR3 consists of 12 residues. CDR1 is MNHNS and CDR2 is SASEGT in the germline V gene. Trimming stripped 2 bases from V and 7 bases from J, with 5 bases between. The CDR3 sequence: CASSEWPEKLFF. The CDR3 coding sequence is TGTGCCAGCAGTGAATGGCCTGAAAAACTGTTTTTT.

This clonotype was recorded at least ten times. J is TRBJ2-3 and V is TRBV5-1; no clear D. The CDR3 runs to 14 residues. Germline V gives CDR1 SGHRS, CDR2 YFSETQ. The ends were cut back, 5 bases at V and 0 bases at J, with 10 bases in the middle. The CDR3: CASSSPLSTDTQYF. CDR3 in DNA: TGCGCCAGCAGTAGCCCCTTGAGCACAGATACGCAGTATTTT.

The CDR3 DNA reads TGTGCCACCAGTGATTTTCCAGGACAGGGGGGAGTGGACACCGGGGAGCTGTTTTTT. Protein: CATSDFPGQGGVDTGELFF. The rearrangement uses TRBV24-1 and TRBJ2-2, with TRBD1 matching over 10 bases. The CDR3 runs 19 residues. Germline V CDR1 and CDR2: KGHDR, SFDVKD. The V and J ends lost 1 base and 3 bases, in that order; junction bases with no gene match: 10.

This chain links TRBV7-2 with TRBJ2-3; 8 bases are shared with TRBD2. V was pared by 5 bases and J by 4 bases, with 5 bases of the junction left unmatched. The CDR3 is made up of 14 amino acids. Germline V gene sequence: CDR1 SGHTA, CDR2 FQGNSA. CDR3 nucleotide sequence: TGTGCCAGCAGCCGCGGGGGGACCGCAGATACGCAGTATTTT. Translated, it gives CASSRGGTADTQYF.

This clonotype was picked up many times. The chain recombines TRBV5-1 with TRBJ2-3; TRBD2 aligns across 8 bases. This CDR3 has 16 residues. Germline V gene data show CDR1 as SGHRS and CDR2 as YFSETQ. J was trimmed by 0 bases and V by 2 bases; bases with no gene match: 5. The chain's CDR3 is CASSLTERESTDTQYF. CDR3 DNA: TGCGCCAGCAGCTTAACCGAGCGGGAGAGCACAGATACGCAGTATTTT.

The table lists this clonotype with many counts. The gene calls are TRBV6-4 and TRBJ2-1; 8 bases align to TRBD1. The CDR3 length is 14 residues. Germline CDR1 MRHNA, CDR2 SNTAGT. Trimming at V came to 5 bases and at J to 8 bases, leaving 8 bases not matched to a gene. The CDR3 DNA follows: TGTGCCAGCAGTCGCGCAGGGGGCGGGGATGAGCAGTTCTTC. As protein: CASSRAGGGDEQFF.

In this sample, this clonotype turned up many times. This sequence joins TRBV12-3 or TRBV12-4 and TRBJ2-3, with D possibly being TRBD2 (6 bases). The CDR3 totals 15 residues. Trimming removed 5 bases at V and 5 bases at J, with 17 bases between. The chain's CDR3 is CASSGPFPGGDTQYF. The CDR3, as DNA: TGTGCCAGCAGTGGACCGTTCCCCGGGGGAGATACGCAGTATTTT.

This clonotype was found a few times. The V gene is TRBV6-5, the J gene TRBJ2-1, with D tentatively TRBD1 (6 bases). The CDR3 covers 15 residues. Germline CDR1 is MNHEY and CDR2 is SVGAGI. Trimming pared 0 bases from V and 3 bases from J, leaving 9 bases between. The CDR3 DNA follows: TGTGCCAGCAGTTACTCGGTGGACAGCTACAATGAGCAGTTCTTC. Amino acid sequence: CASSYSVDSYNEQFF.

V and J are TRBV6-1 and TRBJ2-7; no firm D call. The germline gives CDR1 MNHNS, CDR2 SASEGT. V lost 2 bases and J lost 2, with 10 bases in between. The CDR3 spans 14 residues. The CDR3 spells CASSEQVGAYEQYF. The CDR3 DNA follows: TGTGCCAGCAGTGAACAGGTTGGGGCCTACGAGCAGTACTTC.

This clonotype is a singleton in its sample. The V gene is TRBV7-9, the J gene TRBJ2-2, with 8 bases matching TRBD2. The V gene's germline CDR1 is SEHNR and CDR2 FQNEAQ (reference sequence). The CDR3 length is 16 residues. J gave up 7 bases and V 5 bases, and 12 bases lay outside the gene matches. CDR3: CASSPPGRAGDGELFF. As DNA, the CDR3 is TGTGCCAGCAGCCCCCCCGGTCGAGCGGGAGACGGGGAGCTGTTTTTT.

This clonotype was seen more than once but under ten times. This rearrangement joins TRBV4-2 to TRBJ2-1, with 7 bases fitting TRBD2. CDR1 LGHNA and CDR2 YNFKEQ come from the germline V gene. V was pared by 0 bases and J by 2 bases, with 7 bases of the junction left unmatched. This CDR3 comprises 17 residues. The CDR3 DNA reads as TGTGCCAGCAGCCAAGACCACCCGGCGGGGGCCTACAATGAGCAGTTCTTC. Its protein is CASSQDHPAGAYNEQFF.

This clonotype has a count of ten or more. The chain links TRBV29-1 to TRBJ2-5, with D unresolved. The CDR3 runs 13 residues. The V and J ends lost 2 bases and 1 base respectively, with 8 bases between them. In germline, CDR1 is SQVTM, CDR2 ANQGSEA. The CDR3: CSVERALQETQYF. The CDR3 DNA sequence: TGCAGCGTTGAAAGGGCCCTCCAAGAGACCCAGTACTTC.

This clonotype was observed a handful of times. This chain links TRBV7-3 with TRBJ2-3; TRBD2 agrees at 9 bases. CDR3 length: 17 residues. Germline V gene data show CDR1 as SGHTA and CDR2 as FQGTGA. The junction had 10 bases not matched to a gene; V was cut back by 5 bases and J by 1 base. CDR3 in DNA: TGTGCCAGCAGCCCCGAATACCGCGGGAGGGGCACAGATACGCAGTATTTT. This codes for CASSPEYRGRGTDTQYF. The variable domain in full, completed from reference TRBV7-3 and TRBJ2-3, reads GAGVSQTPSNKVTEKGKYVELRCDPISGHTALYWYRQSLGQGPEFLIYFQGTGAADDSGLPNDRFFAVRPEGSVSTLKIQRTERGDSAVYLCASSPEYRGRGTDTQYFGPGTRLTVL.

This clonotype was observed a handful of times. The genes are TRBV12-3 or TRBV12-4 and TRBJ2-7; TRBD1 might be the D (5 bases). The CDR3 has 13 residues. Trimming shortened V by 5 bases and J by 5 bases, and 13 bases separated the two germline ends. The CDR3 DNA is TGTGCCAGCAGTCAGGGAATTCGGGACGAGCAGTACGTC. The encoded protein is CASSQGIRDEQYV.

The rearrangement links TRBV7-1 to TRBJ2-3; 13 nucleotides match TRBD2. TRBV7-1 carries the ORF label, with uncertain function. After removal of 11 bases from V and 5 bases from J, the junction contained 22 bases not matched to a gene. This CDR3 is 19 amino acids long. As DNA, the CDR3 is TGTGCCTCCACCAAAGATCCTACACTAGCGGGAGGGCCGGGAGATACGCAGTATTTT. Protein: CASTKDPTLAGGPGDTQYF.

This clonotype was counted only a few times. The rearrangement uses TRBV7-9 and TRBJ2-7; a weak D match, TRBD2 (7 bases). Germline V gene data show CDR1 as SEHNR and CDR2 as FQNEAQ (reference sequence). Trimming took 6 bases from V and 5 from J, leaving 17 bases between them. There are 14 residues in the CDR3. The CDR3 protein is CASRGGQLAHEQYF. In DNA form, the CDR3 reads TGTGCCAGCAGGGGGGGGCAGCTTGCCCACGAGCAGTACTTC. Full variable domain (outside the CDR3, taken from reference TRBV7-9 and TRBJ2-7): DTGVSQNPRHKITKRGQNVTFRCDPISEHNRLYWYRQTLGQGPEFLTYFQNEAQLEKSRLLSDRFSAERPKGSFSTLEIQRTEQGDSAMYLCASRGGQLAHEQYFGPGTRLTVT.

This clonotype has a handful of counts. The J gene is TRBJ1-3, the V gene TRBV5-1; 8 bases line up with TRBD1. Germline trimming cut 4 bases from V and 0 bases from J; bases unmatched to any gene: 3. The germline V gene has CDR1 SGHRS and CDR2 YFSETQ. The CDR3 extends over 15 amino acids. CDR3 DNA: TGCGCCAGCAGCAATGACAGGGGCTCTGGAAACACCATATATTTT. Translation gives CASSNDRGSGNTIYF.

This clonotype was counted many times. The gene calls are TRBV29-1 and TRBJ2-1, with D tentatively TRBD2 (6 bases). Per the germline V gene, CDR1 is SQVTM and CDR2 is ANQGSEA. Between the trimmed V and J ends, which lost 5 bases and 5 bases, there was a span of 10 bases. The CDR3 extends over 12 amino acids. CDR3 in amino acids: CSVPSANNEQFF. The CDR3 DNA reads as TGCAGCGTTCCTAGCGCGAACAATGAGCAGTTCTTC.

This clonotype appeared many times. V gene TRBV12-3 or TRBV12-4 combines with J gene TRBJ2-2, with D unresolved. The CDR3 totals 12 residues. V shed 2 bases and J shed 6 bases, with 4 bases lying between them. Written as DNA, the CDR3 is TGTGCCAGCAGTTTAAGGTCCGGGGAGCTGTTTTTT. Translation gives CASSLRSGELFF.

This clonotype was detected a few times. This rearrangement joins TRBV7-8 to TRBJ2-1; TRBD2 is a possible D gene (5 bases). Germline V gene sequence: CDR1 SGHVS, CDR2 FQNEAQ. The ends were cut back, 5 bases at V and 0 bases at J, with 23 bases in the middle. There are 19 residues in the CDR3. CDR3: CASSPNSPGYPSSYNEQFF. The CDR3 DNA is TGTGCCAGCAGCCCAAACTCCCCGGGGTACCCGAGCTCCTACAATGAGCAGTTCTTC.

This chain connects TRBV19 to TRBJ2-5, with 8 bases aligning to TRBD1. From germline, CDR1 is LNHDA and CDR2 SQIVND (reference sequence). The junction had 8 bases not matched to a gene; V was cut back by 3 bases and J by 5 bases. This CDR3 region has 15 residues. Here the CDR3 DNA reads TGTGCCAGTAGTATCTGGTCAGGGGGCACGGAGACCCAGTACTTC. It is translated as CASSIWSGGTETQYF.

This clonotype has at least ten counts. The rearrangement joins TRBV5-1 to TRBJ2-1; 8 positions match TRBD2. V was clipped by 2 bases and J by 9 bases; unmatched bases: 7. Germline V lookup: CDR1 SGHRS, CDR2 YFSETQ. The CDR3 runs to 14 residues. The CDR3 loop reads CASSFSGGAREQFF. Here the CDR3 DNA reads TGCGCCAGCAGCTTCTCCGGGGGGGCCCGTGAGCAGTTCTTC.

This clonotype was counted between two and nine times. The chain combines TRBV28 with TRBJ2-7; 10 positions agree with TRBD1. Germline CDR1 MDHEN, CDR2 SYDVKM. The CDR3 is 14 residues long. The junction had 2 bases not matched to a gene; V was cut back by 6 bases and J by 0 bases. The CDR3 is CASRGQGNSYEQYF. The CDR3 coding sequence is TGTGCCAGCAGGGGACAGGGGAACTCCTACGAGCAGTACTTC. Complete variable domain (other parts from reference TRBV28 and TRBJ2-7): DVKVTQSSRYLVKRTGEKVFLECVQDMDHENMFWYRQDPGLGLRLIYFSYDVKMKEKGDIPEGYSVSREKKERFSLILESASTNQTSMYLCASRGQGNSYEQYFGPGTRLTVT.